The clone carrying this TCR beta chain was seen only once. CDR1 is MNHNS, CDR2 SASEGT, per germline. CDR3 size: 16 residues. Trimming cost V 4 bases and J 1 base, with 11 bases left between them. It was with a sample-barcoded 5' primer and a J-beta primer mix that a second PCR of about 7 to 12 cycles was run. TCRdb analysed the 5' RACE reads with MiXCR anew, one entry per CDR3 protein. The repertoire consists of 700,000 to 850,000 distinct CDR3 sequences, with under 40% occurring once and the leading ten covering 13%. These data come from a study of blood T cells in healthy people across ages. The genes are TRBV6-1 and TRBJ2-6, with D uncertain. The specimen sequenced was blood. The sequence derives from a man younger than 30 in good health. The CDR3 here is CASSGQTLSGANVLTF. CDR3 bases: TGTGCCAGCAGTGGCCAGACACTGTCTGGGGCCAACGTCCTGACTTTC.